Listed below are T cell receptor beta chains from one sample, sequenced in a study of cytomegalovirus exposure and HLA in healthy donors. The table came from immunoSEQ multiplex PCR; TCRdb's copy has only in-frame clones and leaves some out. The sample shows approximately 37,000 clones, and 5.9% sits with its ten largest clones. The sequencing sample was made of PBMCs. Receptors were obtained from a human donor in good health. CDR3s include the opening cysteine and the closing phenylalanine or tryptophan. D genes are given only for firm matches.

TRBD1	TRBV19	CASRDRQVGELFF
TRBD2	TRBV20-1	CSAGTGGAKYF
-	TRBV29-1	CSVRQAGNQPQHF
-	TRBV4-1	CASPGYGYTF
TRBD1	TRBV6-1	CASSGDSLYGYTF
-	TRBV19	CASSMWTAQENQYF
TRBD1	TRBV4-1	CASSQDRDRVGEQSF
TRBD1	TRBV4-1	CASSLGTGGPYEQYF
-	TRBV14	CASSQAAAGVLLGQETQYF
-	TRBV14	CASSFLLANGYTF
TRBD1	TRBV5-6	CASSSTGGYEQYF
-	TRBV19	CASSPVGNTIYF
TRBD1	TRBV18	CDSSPDRDTEAFF
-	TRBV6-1	CASSSDREKLFF
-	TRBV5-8	CATRRGLGNSPLHF
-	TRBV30	CAWSVSEVETQYF
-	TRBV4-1	CASSQRGQQQETQYF
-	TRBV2	CASSETGYYGYTF
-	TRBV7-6	CASSLGGPNEQFF
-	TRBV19	CASISAGMAYGYTF
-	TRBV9	CASSPTENTEAFF
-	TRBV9	CASSVSGRGDYTDKQYF
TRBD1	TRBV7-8	CASSPGGIPGNTIYF
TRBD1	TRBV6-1	CASEGQRYQPQHF
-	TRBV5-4	CASSSRGGEGGYTF
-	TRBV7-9	CASSLGTGNQPQHF